The 32 T cell receptor beta chains below come from one sample, sequenced in a study of blood T cell repertoires in COVID-19. The assay was immunoSEQ multiplex PCR, and TCRdb's table has in-frame clones only and misses some. The sample holds approximately 460,000 clones; approximately 92% are singletons and the top ten take roughly 0.84%. The sample comprised peripheral blood. These receptors were obtained from a man aged 18 to 29 with COVID-19, enrolled during active disease.

The chain combines TRBV19 with TRBJ1-1; D is ambiguous. CDR1 is LNHDA and CDR2 is SQIVND in the germline V gene (reference sequence). The V end was cut by 3 bases, the J end by 0 bases, with 14 bases between. The CDR3 covers 16 residues. The CDR3 loop reads CASSIDGSGMNTEAFF. CDR3 bases: TGTGCCAGTAGTATCGATGGGAGCGGCATGAACACTGAAGCTTTCTTT. Full variable domain (missing parts from reference TRBV19 and TRBJ1-1): DGGITQSPKYLFRKEGQNVTLSCEQNLNHDAMYWYRQDPGQGLRLIYYSQIVNDFQKGDIAEGYSVSREKKESFPLTVTSAQKNPTAFYLCASSIDGSGMNTEAFFGQGTRLTVV.

With respect to this clone: Germline is not matched at one junction end, which may reflect a read error. The rearrangement joins TRBV6-5 to TRBJ2-7; 9 bases match TRBD2. CDR3 length: 15 amino acids. Per germline, CDR1 MNHEY and CDR2 SVGAGI. The CDR3 nucleotides are TGTGCCAGCAGGAACAGACTAGCGGATTCCTACGGGCAGTACTTC. Translating gives CASRNRLADSYGQYF.

J is TRBJ2-3 and V is TRBV30; TRBD2 aligns across 8 bases. Per the germline V gene, CDR1 is GTSNPN and CDR2 is SVGIG (reference sequence). V lost 1 base, J lost 6 bases, and 6 bases stayed unmatched. This CDR3 region has 14 residues. Here the CDR3 reads CAWSEIAGRDTQYF. The CDR3 region has the DNA TGTGCCTGGAGTGAGATAGCGGGACGGGATACGCAGTATTTT.

The chain has TRBV29-1 and TRBJ1-6, with 9 positions matching TRBD1. This CDR3 region has 15 residues. The J segment lost 7 bases and the V segment lost 6 bases, leaving 10 bases of the junction unmatched. From germline, CDR1 is SQVTM and CDR2 ANQGSEA. As DNA, the CDR3 is TGCAGCGTAGATTACAGGGGGCCGCGGAATTCACCCCTCCACTTT. Its translation is CSVDYRGPRNSPLHF.

The chain has TRBV10-1 and TRBJ1-1, with D possibly TRBD1 on 5 matching bases. The germline CDR1 and CDR2 sequences are WNHNN and SYGVQD (reference sequence). The CDR3 covers 15 residues. Trimming removed 0 bases at V and 0 bases at J, with 8 bases between. In DNA, the CDR3 is TGCGCCAGCAGTGAGTCGAAAGGGGTGAACACTGAAGCTTTCTTT. As protein: CASSESKGVNTEAFF.

The chain combines TRBV18 with TRBJ1-1; possibly TRBD1 for D (5 bases). Germline loops: CDR1 KGHSH, CDR2 LQKENI. This CDR3 comprises 15 residues. V gave up 1 base and J gave up 1 base, with 10 bases separating them. The CDR3 reads CASSPRPRGNTEAFF. DNA of the CDR3: TGTGCCAGCTCACCACGACCTAGGGGGAACACTGAAGCTTTCTTT.

This clone was recorded once. This chain uses TRBV5-1 with TRBJ2-2; TRBD1 agrees at 9 bases. Unmatched junction bases numbered 3, after V lost 0 bases and J lost 6 bases. This CDR3 has 15 residues. Germline V gene data show CDR1 as SGHRS and CDR2 as YFSETQ. CDR3 DNA sequence: TGCGCCAGCAGCTTGGTACAGGGGGCAGCCGGGGAGCTGTTTTTT. Translated: CASSLVQGAAGELFF. Full variable domain (missing parts from reference TRBV5-1 and TRBJ2-2): KAGVTQTPRYLIKTRGQQVTLSCSPISGHRSVSWYQQTPGQGLQFLFEYFSETQRNKGNFPGRFSGRQFSNSRSEMNVSTLELGDSALYLCASSLVQGAAGELFFGEGSRLTVL.

The chain has TRBV28 and TRBJ1-2; TRBD1 agrees at 11 bases. The CDR3 runs to 14 residues. CDR1 is MDHEN and CDR2 is SYDVKM in the germline V gene. Trimming at V came to 6 bases and at J to 7 bases, leaving 7 bases not matched to a gene. As DNA, the CDR3 is TGTGCCAGCAGGGGTGGACAGGGGGCCTCTGGCTACACCTTC. It codes for CASRGGQGASGYTF.

The rearrangement joins TRBV24-1 to TRBJ2-2; TRBD1 agrees at 7 bases. Germline CDR1 reads KGHDR; CDR2 reads SFDVKD. J was trimmed by 2 bases and V by 10 bases; bases with no gene match: 3. The CDR3 runs to 13 residues. CDR3 sequence: CATGQENTGELFF. For the CDR3, the DNA is TGTGCCACAGGACAGGAAAACACCGGGGAGCTGTTTTTT.

V gene TRBV7-6 combines with J gene TRBJ1-1; D call uncertain. CDR1 and CDR2 from the germline V gene are SGHVS and FNYEAQ. The CDR3 is 14 amino acids. Trimming removed 0 bases at V and 1 base at J, with 6 bases between. The CDR3 is CASSLAYPNTEAFF. CDR3 bases: TGTGCCAGCAGCTTAGCCTACCCGAACACTGAAGCTTTCTTT. The entire variable domain, with the rest obtained from reference TRBV7-6 and TRBJ1-1, is as follows: GAGVSQSPRYKVTKRGQDVALRCDPISGHVSLYWYRQALGQGPEFLTYFNYEAQQDKSGLPNDRFSAERPEGSISTLTIQRTEQRDSAMYRCASSLAYPNTEAFFGQGTRLTVV.

This chain joins TRBV7-9 and TRBJ2-1, with a weak D call TRBD1 (5 bases). The germline V gene encodes CDR1 SEHNR and CDR2 FQNEAQ (reference sequence). Trimming stripped 3 bases from V and 8 bases from J, with 11 bases between. This CDR3 is built from 13 residues. CDR3 region: CASSFAGYHEQFF. CDR3 nucleotides: TGTGCCAGCAGCTTCGCAGGGTACCATGAGCAGTTCTTC.

The V call is TRBV2, the J call TRBJ2-6; D remains ambiguous. The CDR3 contains 15 residues. Germline V lookup: CDR1 SNHLY, CDR2 FYNNEI. V dropped 2 bases and J dropped 0 bases, with 5 bases sitting between them. CDR3 region: CASSEQLSGANVLTF. CDR3 nucleotide sequence: TGTGCCAGCAGTGAACAACTCTCTGGGGCCAACGTCCTGACTTTC.

The chain couples TRBV10-3 to TRBJ1-1; TRBD1 matches at 10 bases. CDR1 is ENHRY, CDR2 SYGVKD, per germline. CDR3 size: 13 residues. V trimming: 4 bases; J trimming: 10 bases; junction bases outside the gene matches: 6. In DNA form, the CDR3 reads TGTGCCATCAGTGGAGGGACAGGGGTTGGAGCTTTCTTT. Its protein is CAISGGTGVGAFF.

This chain links TRBV5-6 with TRBJ1-3, with TRBD1 identical over 11 bases. The V gene's germline CDR1 is SGHDT and CDR2 YYEEEE. This CDR3 comprises 17 residues. V was clipped by 4 bases and J by 3 bases; unmatched bases: 9. The CDR3 DNA sequence: TGTGCCAGCAGCCTTGGACAGGGGGCACTGGGTGGAAACACCATATATTTT. It specifies CASSLGQGALGGNTIYF.

This clone occurred a few times. The chain uses TRBV28 and TRBJ2-2; 8 bases match TRBD2. J was trimmed by 4 bases and V by 6 bases; bases with no gene match: 10. Germline V gives CDR1 MDHEN, CDR2 SYDVKM. The CDR3 is made up of 16 amino acids. CDR3 loop: CASRLSGSGSTGELFF. As DNA, the CDR3 is TGTGCCAGCAGATTAAGCGGGAGTGGTAGCACCGGGGAGCTGTTTTTT.

V is TRBV7-9 and J is TRBJ2-5, with D possibly being TRBD2 (6 bases). Between the trimmed V and J ends, which lost 5 bases and 0 bases, there was a span of 10 bases. The length of the CDR3 is 14 residues. The germline CDR1 and CDR2 sequences are SEHNR and FQNEAQ (reference sequence). CDR3 bases: TGTGCCAGCAGCCTCACTAGCTACCAAGAGACCCAGTACTTC. Protein sequence: CASSLTSYQETQYF.

The rearrangement uses TRBV11-2 and TRBJ2-2; D call uncertain. The germline V and J ends were trimmed by 5 bases and 7 bases, with 8 bases remaining between them. Germline V gene sequence: CDR1 SGHAT, CDR2 FQNNGV. This CDR3 region has 12 residues. Here the CDR3 reads CASSLSYGELFF. In DNA form, the CDR3 reads TGTGCCAGCAGCCTGTCGTACGGGGAGCTGTTTTTT.

The gene calls are TRBV24-1 and TRBJ2-1; the match to TRBD2 covers 9 bases. This CDR3 is built from 16 residues. In germline, CDR1 is KGHDR, CDR2 SFDVKD. After removal of 1 base from V and 7 bases from J, the junction contained 7 bases not matched to a gene. The CDR3 protein is CATSDFLAGGLNEQFF. In nucleotides, the CDR3 is TGTGCCACCAGTGATTTTCTCGCGGGAGGGTTGAATGAGCAGTTCTTC.

The V and J genes are TRBV4-2 and TRBJ1-4; D gene ambiguous. CDR3 length: 14 residues. The V gene's germline CDR1 is LGHNA and CDR2 YNFKEQ. The V gene lost 4 bases and the J gene lost 8 bases, with 14 bases spanning the gap. The CDR3 is CASSRAVEWEKLFF. The CDR3, as DNA: TGTGCCAGCAGCCGGGCAGTGGAATGGGAAAAACTGTTTTTT.

The chain links TRBV3-1 (or the pseudogene TRBV3-2) to TRBJ1-1, with 7 bases lining up with TRBD1. The junction had 5 bases not matched to a gene; V was cut back by 8 bases and J by 2 bases. Germline loops: CDR1 LGHDT, CDR2 YNNKEL (reference sequence). The CDR3 is made up of 13 amino acids. CDR3 in DNA: TGTGCCAGCCAGGGGGTGGTTAACACTGAAGCTTTCTTT. Its translation: CASQGVVNTEAFF.

This sequence joins TRBV19 and TRBJ1-1; 8 nucleotides line up with TRBD1. Per the germline V gene, CDR1 is LNHDA and CDR2 is SQIVND (reference sequence). J was trimmed by 3 bases and V by 3 bases; bases with no gene match: 9. The CDR3 extends over 16 amino acids. The CDR3 bases are TGTGCCAGTAGTATTCAGGGGGCCGATGGTGACACTGAAGCTTTCTTT. Translated, it gives CASSIQGADGDTEAFF.

This rearrangement joins TRBV9 to TRBJ1-6; TRBD1 matches at 7 bases. This CDR3 is 15 amino acids long. Germline V CDR1 and CDR2: SGDLS, YYNGEE. With V trimmed by 4 bases and J by 7 bases, 8 bases remained unmatched. CDR3 sequence reads: CASSTADRPNSPLHF. DNA of the CDR3: TGTGCCAGCAGCACGGCGGACAGGCCAAATTCACCCCTCCACTTT. Filled out from reference TRBV9 and TRBJ1-6, the complete variable domain reads DSGVTQTPKHLITATGQRVTLRCSPRSGDLSVYWYQQSLDQGLQFLIQYYNGEERAKGNILERFSAQQFPDLHSELNLSSLELGDSALYFCASSTADRPNSPLHFGNGTRLTVT.

There are a few counts of this clone. This chain joins TRBV11-3 and TRBJ2-5; D call uncertain. The CDR3 spans 13 residues. Germline loops: CDR1 SGHNT, CDR2 YENEEA. Trimming removed 4 bases at V and 5 bases at J, with 11 bases between. Here the CDR3 DNA reads TGTGCCAGCAGCTACACGAAATGGGAGACCCAGTACTTC. Its protein is CASSYTKWETQYF.

The chain is built from TRBV19 and TRBJ2-1, with 9 positions matching TRBD2. J lost 0 bases, V lost 5 bases, and 2 bases had no gene match. CDR1 and CDR2 from the germline V gene are LNHDA and SQIVND (reference sequence). The CDR3 consists of 15 residues. The CDR3 DNA sequence: TGTGCCAGTAGTCCTAGCGGGGACTCCTACAATGAGCAGTTCTTC. This codes for CASSPSGDSYNEQFF. Complete variable domain (other parts from reference TRBV19 and TRBJ2-1): DGGITQSPKYLFRKEGQNVTLSCEQNLNHDAMYWYRQDPGQGLRLIYYSQIVNDFQKGDIAEGYSVSREKKESFPLTVTSAQKNPTAFYLCASSPSGDSYNEQFFGPGTRLTVL.

The chain combines TRBV6-5 with TRBJ1-1, with 8 bases fitting TRBD1. This CDR3 is 14 amino acids long. CDR1 MNHEY and CDR2 SVGAGI come from the germline V gene. J was trimmed by 3 bases and V by 5 bases; bases with no gene match: 5. In DNA, the CDR3 is TGTGCCAGCAGTAGGGACAGGAGGGACACTGAAGCTTTCTTT. The encoded protein is CASSRDRRDTEAFF.

The rearrangement links TRBV5-6 to TRBJ2-1; possibly TRBD1 for D (6 bases). CDR3 size: 16 residues. Germline V CDR1 and CDR2: SGHDT, YYEEEE. V gave up 1 base and J gave up 2 bases, with 13 bases separating them. CDR3 region: CASSLFSQGTYNEQFF. The DNA of the CDR3 is TGTGCCAGCAGCTTGTTTTCCCAGGGGACCTACAATGAGCAGTTCTTC. The variable domain in full, completed from reference TRBV5-6 and TRBJ2-1, reads DAGVTQSPTHLIKTRGQQVTLRCSPKSGHDTVSWYQQALGQGPQFIFQYYEEEERQRGNFPDRFSGHQFPNYSSELNVNALLLGDSALYLCASSLFSQGTYNEQFFGPGTRLTVL.

This clone was recorded a few times. This chain links TRBV5-5 with TRBJ1-4; D uncertain. Trimming took 4 bases from V and 2 from J, leaving 15 bases between them. This CDR3 is 16 amino acids long. The germline gives CDR1 SGHKS, CDR2 YYEKEE (reference sequence). CDR3 protein: CASSTTGSSTNEKLFF. DNA of the CDR3: TGTGCCAGCAGCACAACGGGGAGCTCTACTAATGAAAAACTGTTTTTT. Full variable domain (missing parts from reference TRBV5-5 and TRBJ1-4): DAGVTQSPTHLIKTRGQQVTLRCSPISGHKSVSWYQQVLGQGPQFIFQYYEKEERGRGNFPDRFSARQFPNYSSELNVNALLLGDSALYLCASSTTGSSTNEKLFFGSGTQLSVL.

This chain joins TRBV10-2 and TRBJ2-3; tentatively, D is TRBD2 (6 bases). Trimming took off 2 bases at V and 2 bases at J, with 14 bases between the two ends. Germline V gives CDR1 WSHSY, CDR2 SAAADI. There are 16 residues in the CDR3. CDR3 protein: CASSEAEGGITDTQYF. The CDR3 bases are TGCGCCAGCAGTGAGGCGGAGGGCGGGATCACAGATACGCAGTATTTT.

V and J are TRBV12-5 and TRBJ2-7; D gene unclear. Germline values: CDR1 LGHNT, CDR2 FRNRAP. V lost 6 bases and J lost 3, with 12 bases in between. The CDR3 has 13 residues. Written as DNA, the CDR3 is TGTGCTAGTGGGCCATCGTTGAGCTACGAGCAGTACTTC. The encoded protein is CASGPSLSYEQYF. Looking up the rest from reference TRBV12-5 and TRBJ2-7 gives the full variable domain: DARVTQTPRHKVTEMGQEVTMRCQPILGHNTVFWYRQTMMQGLELLAYFRNRAPLDDSGMPKDRFSAEMPDATLATLKIQPSEPRDSAVYFCASGPSLSYEQYFGPGTRLTVT.

The CDR3 is CASSPTSSYEQYF. The CDR3, as DNA: TGTGCCAGTAGCCCCACATCTTCCTACGAGCAGTACTTC. The chain recombines TRBV19 with TRBJ2-7, with D hard to call. V was trimmed by 6 bases and J by 1 base, leaving 10 bases between them. The CDR3 has 13 residues. In germline, CDR1 is LNHDA, CDR2 SQIVND (reference sequence).

The chain is built from TRBV4-1 and TRBJ2-2; D gene uncertain. Germline CDR1 and CDR2: MGHRA and YSYEKL. The CDR3 runs 14 residues. V was trimmed by 0 bases and J by 7 bases, leaving 9 bases between them. CDR3 region: CASSQDTVNGELFF. The CDR3 coding sequence is TGCGCCAGCAGCCAAGACACAGTTAACGGGGAGCTGTTTTTT.

Here the CDR3 DNA reads TGTGCCAGCAGCGTCCAGAGCCTCCGGGGGAACACCGGGGAGCTGTTTTTT. Protein product: CASSVQSLRGNTGELFF. The V call is TRBV9, the J call TRBJ2-2; D is perhaps TRBD2 (5 bases). This CDR3 contains 17 residues. Germline V gene data show CDR1 as SGDLS and CDR2 as YYNGEE. V gave up 2 bases and J gave up 1 base, with 15 bases separating them.